The present entry profiles one TCR beta chain with its context. The target antigen is unknown. The data stem from a study of cytomegalovirus exposure and HLA in healthy donors. General study findings and limits: The authors later linked a missense DCLRE1C variant to TCR beta V- and J-gene trimming. It was reported that the classifier diagnosed cytomegalovirus status with high specificity and sensitivity in both the original and validation cohorts.

Nominally healthy donors were sampled, though unrecorded immune exposures were likely. The PCR used 60 Vbeta and 13 Jbeta primers. Authors' analysis steps: Per a later analysis, the number of unique TCR beta chains was around 79 million, of which around 9.9 million were shared. The data were produced by immunoSEQ multiplex PCR, yet TCRdb's version contains in-frame clones alone and is incomplete. The V and J calls and clone size were taken over from that table, and D and trimming were inferred from the DNA. The data contain 120,000 to 150,000 clones, roughly 75% of them singletons. V was shortened by 2 bases and J by 0 bases, with 21 bases between the two germline ends. Germline V gene sequence: CDR1 SGHRS, CDR2 YFSETQ. The CDR3 covers 19 residues.

Sequenced sample: PBMCs. This TCR came from a man in his forties in good health and CMV-seropositive. The rearrangement links TRBV5-1 to TRBJ2-1; tentatively, D is TRBD1 (5 bases). CDR3 sequence: CASSFRQFQGRGSYNEQFF. CDR3 in DNA: TGCGCCAGCAGCTTTCGCCAGTTTCAGGGTAGGGGCTCCTACAATGAGCAGTTCTTC. Full variable domain (remainder filled in from reference TRBV5-1 and TRBJ2-1): KAGVTQTPRYLIKTRGQQVTLSCSPISGHRSVSWYQQTPGQGLQFLFEYFSETQRNKGNFPGRFSGRQFSNSRSEMNVSTLELGDSALYLCASSFRQFQGRGSYNEQFFGPGTRLTVL.